These 12 T cell receptor beta chains share one sample of origin, sequenced in a study of cytomegalovirus exposure and HLA in healthy donors. The PCR had 60 Vbeta and 13 Jbeta primers. Data came from immunoSEQ multiplex PCR; TCRdb stores just in-frame clones and leaves some out. The table has around 130,000 clones, about 73% seen once. The material sequenced was PBMCs. Receptors were obtained from a middle-aged woman in good health and CMV-seropositive.

The chain joins TRBV30 to TRBJ2-7; a weak D match, TRBD2 (7 bases). The CDR3 consists of 13 residues. CDR1 is GTSNPN and CDR2 is SVGIG in the germline V gene (reference sequence). With 0 bases removed from V and 6 bases from J, the gap between germline ends came to 12 bases. CDR3 nucleotide sequence: TGTGCCTGGAGTGTAGGGGGGGCTGGCGAGCAGTACTTC. It is translated as CAWSVGGAGEQYF.

This clone was observed a single time. The sample holds other DNA sequences that translate to the same CDR3. This chain uses TRBV5-4 with TRBJ2-7, with 9 bases aligning to TRBD1. The CDR3 is 15 amino acids. Germline V gives CDR1 SGHNT, CDR2 YYREEE (reference sequence). The junction had 4 bases not matched to a gene; V was cut back by 0 bases and J by 3 bases. CDR3 nucleotides: TGTGCCAGCAGCTTGGGGGGGACAGGGAACTACGAGCAGTACTTC. This translates into CASSLGGTGNYEQYF.

This chain joins TRBV6-6 and TRBJ2-5, with 8 bases matching TRBD2. V dropped 5 bases and J dropped 3; count of bases not matched to a gene: 11. The CDR3 covers 16 residues. Germline CDR1 reads MNHNY; CDR2 reads SVGAGI (reference sequence). CDR3 nucleotides: TGTGCCAGCAGTACCCGGCGGGGGGTGGCCGAAGAGACCCAGTACTTC. It is translated as CASSTRRGVAEETQYF.

The genes are TRBV18 and TRBJ2-2; the D gene is possibly TRBD1 (5 bases). The germline gives CDR1 KGHSH, CDR2 LQKENI. Trimming left V 0 bases short and J 6 bases short, with 14 bases between. The CDR3 runs to 16 residues. The CDR3, as DNA: TGTGCCAGCTCACCACCGAGCGTTGCAGGGTCCGGGGAGCTGTTTTTT. As protein: CASSPPSVAGSGELFF.

The rearrangement uses TRBV6-5 and TRBJ2-7; D ambiguous. Germline V gives CDR1 MNHEY, CDR2 SVGAGI. The length of the CDR3 is 14 residues. Trimming shortened V by 6 bases and J by 5 bases, and 17 bases separated the two germline ends. Here the CDR3 reads CASRARPLSHEQYF. The CDR3 DNA reads as TGTGCCAGCAGGGCCCGTCCCCTTTCGCACGAGCAGTACTTC.

Only a few counts were recorded for this clone. V is TRBV7-9 and J is TRBJ1-5; TRBD1 matches at 9 bases. Germline V gene lookup returns CDR1 SEHNR and CDR2 FQNEAQ (reference sequence). J was trimmed by 2 bases and V by 0 bases; bases with no gene match: 5. The CDR3 has 17 amino acids. The CDR3 DNA sequence: TGTGCCAGCAGCTTAGCCGGGGGACAGGGCGGCAATCAGCCCCAGCATTTT. It encodes CASSLAGGQGGNQPQHF.

This chain links TRBV29-1 with TRBJ1-1, with a possible D match to TRBD1 (5 bases). Germline V gene lookup returns CDR1 SQVTM and CDR2 ANQGSEA. CDR3 length: 12 amino acids. Trimming left V 6 bases short and J 1 base short, with 9 bases between. The CDR3 is CSVLTGNTEAFF. CDR3 coding DNA: TGCAGCGTCCTAACAGGGAACACTGAAGCTTTCTTT.

The CDR3 DNA follows: TGTGCCAGCAGCTGGGACAGTAGGGAGACCCAGTACTTC. Protein: CASSWDSRETQYF. This chain uses TRBV5-4 with TRBJ2-5, with TRBD1 matching 7 bases. Germline CDR1 and CDR2: SGHNT and YYREEE (reference sequence). The V segment lost 3 bases and the J segment 5 bases; nucleotides outside the gene matches: 4. The CDR3 is 13 residues long.

V is TRBV27 and J is TRBJ1-2; 9 positions agree with TRBD1. In germline, CDR1 is MNHEY, CDR2 SMNVEV (reference sequence). The length of the CDR3 is 16 residues. V trimming: 5 bases; J trimming: 3 bases; junction bases outside the gene matches: 10. In DNA form, the CDR3 reads TGTGCCAGCAGTCCTGTAACCGGGACAGGGCACTATGGCTACACCTTC. Protein product: CASSPVTGTGHYGYTF.

The chain combines TRBV2 with TRBJ1-1, with D unresolved. Trimming removed 8 bases from V and 1 base from J, with 14 bases in between. The CDR3 sequence is 14 residues long. The V gene's germline CDR1 is SNHLY and CDR2 FYNNEI. CDR3: CASGYREGNTEAFF. CDR3 in DNA: TGTGCCAGCGGATACAGAGAGGGGAACACTGAAGCTTTCTTT.

The genes are TRBV25-1 and TRBJ1-2; no clear D gene. Trimming removed 2 bases at V and 6 bases at J, with 19 bases between. The CDR3 contains 16 residues. From germline, CDR1 is MGHDK and CDR2 SYGVNS. CDR3 sequence reads: CASSERWPGLLHGYTF. The DNA for the CDR3 is TGTGCCAGCAGTGAAAGGTGGCCAGGTTTGTTGCATGGCTACACCTTC.

This sequence joins TRBV6-6 and TRBJ1-4, with TRBD1 matching 7 bases. The germline V gene encodes CDR1 MNHNY and CDR2 SVGAGI (reference sequence). The V gene end was trimmed by 6 bases and the J gene end by 14 bases; junction bases not matched to a gene: 12. The CDR3 covers 13 residues. The CDR3 reads CASREQGPRRLFF. In nucleotides, the CDR3 is TGTGCCAGCAGGGAACAGGGGCCGAGAAGGCTGTTTTTT.